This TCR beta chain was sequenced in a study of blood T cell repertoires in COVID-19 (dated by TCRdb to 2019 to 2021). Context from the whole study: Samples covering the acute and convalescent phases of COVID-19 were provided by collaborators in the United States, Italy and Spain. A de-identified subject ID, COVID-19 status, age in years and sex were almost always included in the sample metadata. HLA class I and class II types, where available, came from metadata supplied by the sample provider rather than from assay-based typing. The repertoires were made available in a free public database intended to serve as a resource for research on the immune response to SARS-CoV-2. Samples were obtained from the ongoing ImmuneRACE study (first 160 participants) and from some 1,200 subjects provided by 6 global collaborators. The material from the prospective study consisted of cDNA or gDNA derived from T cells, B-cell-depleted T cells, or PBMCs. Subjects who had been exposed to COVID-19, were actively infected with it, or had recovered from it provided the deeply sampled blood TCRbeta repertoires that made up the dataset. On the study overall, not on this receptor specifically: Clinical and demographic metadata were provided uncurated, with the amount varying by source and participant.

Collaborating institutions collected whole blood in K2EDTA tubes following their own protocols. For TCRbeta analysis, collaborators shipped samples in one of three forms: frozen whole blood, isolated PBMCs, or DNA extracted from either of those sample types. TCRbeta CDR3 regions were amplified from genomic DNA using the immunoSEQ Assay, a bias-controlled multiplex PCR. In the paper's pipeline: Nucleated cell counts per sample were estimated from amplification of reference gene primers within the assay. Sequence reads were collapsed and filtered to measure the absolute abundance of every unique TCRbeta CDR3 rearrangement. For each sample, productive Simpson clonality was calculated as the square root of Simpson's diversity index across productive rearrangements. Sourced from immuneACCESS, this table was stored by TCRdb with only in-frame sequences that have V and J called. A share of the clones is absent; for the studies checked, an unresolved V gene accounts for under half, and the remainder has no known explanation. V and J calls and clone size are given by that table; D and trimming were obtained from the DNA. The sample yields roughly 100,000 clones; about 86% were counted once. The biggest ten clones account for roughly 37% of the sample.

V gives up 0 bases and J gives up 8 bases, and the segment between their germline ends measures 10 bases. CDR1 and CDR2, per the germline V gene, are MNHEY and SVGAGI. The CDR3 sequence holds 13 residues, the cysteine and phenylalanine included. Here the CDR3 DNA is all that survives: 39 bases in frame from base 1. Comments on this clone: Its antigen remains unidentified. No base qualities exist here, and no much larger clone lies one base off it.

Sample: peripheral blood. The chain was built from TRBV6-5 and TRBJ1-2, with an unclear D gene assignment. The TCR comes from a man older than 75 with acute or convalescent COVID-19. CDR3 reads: CASSYSAGRGYTF. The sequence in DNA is TGTGCCAGCAGTTACTCGGCCGGGAGGGGCTACACCTTC.